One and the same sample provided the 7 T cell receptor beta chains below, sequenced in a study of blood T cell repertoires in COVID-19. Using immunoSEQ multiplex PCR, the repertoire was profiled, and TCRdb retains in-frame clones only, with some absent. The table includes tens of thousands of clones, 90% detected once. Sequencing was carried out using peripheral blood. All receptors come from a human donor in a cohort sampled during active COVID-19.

In DNA, the CDR3 is TGCAGCGTTGCCAACAATGAGCAGTTCTTC. This encodes CSVANNEQFF. V is TRBV29-1 and J is TRBJ2-1; D is uncertain. Deletions cut 4 bases from V and 5 bases from J, with 3 bases between. The CDR3 has 10 residues. Germline V gene sequence: CDR1 SQVTM, CDR2 ANQGSEA.

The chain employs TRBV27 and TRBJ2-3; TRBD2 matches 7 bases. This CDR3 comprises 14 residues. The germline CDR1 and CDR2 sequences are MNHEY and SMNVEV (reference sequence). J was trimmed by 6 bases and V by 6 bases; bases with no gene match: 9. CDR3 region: CASSYSGLWDTQYF. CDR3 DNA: TGTGCCAGCAGCTATAGCGGGCTGTGGGATACGCAGTATTTT.

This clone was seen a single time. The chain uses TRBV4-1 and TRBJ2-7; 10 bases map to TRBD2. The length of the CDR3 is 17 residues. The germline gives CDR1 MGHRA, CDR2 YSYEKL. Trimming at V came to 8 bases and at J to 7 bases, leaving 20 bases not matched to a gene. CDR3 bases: TGCGCCAGCTCACAACGAAGGGTCCTAGCGGGAGAAGGGGAGCAGTACTTC. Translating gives CASSQRRVLAGEGEQYF.

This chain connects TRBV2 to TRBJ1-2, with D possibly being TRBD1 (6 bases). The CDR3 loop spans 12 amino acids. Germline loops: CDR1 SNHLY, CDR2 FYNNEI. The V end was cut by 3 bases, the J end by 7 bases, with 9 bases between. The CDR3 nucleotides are TGTGCCAGCAGTGAGGGGGCCGGTGGCTACACCTTC. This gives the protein CASSEGAGGYTF.

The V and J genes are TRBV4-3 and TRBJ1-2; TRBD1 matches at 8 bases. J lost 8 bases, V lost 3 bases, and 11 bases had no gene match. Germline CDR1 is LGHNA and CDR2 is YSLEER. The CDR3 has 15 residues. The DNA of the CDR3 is TGCGCCAGCAGCCAGGGTACTACAGGGGGGAAAGGCTACACCTTC. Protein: CASSQGTTGGKGYTF.

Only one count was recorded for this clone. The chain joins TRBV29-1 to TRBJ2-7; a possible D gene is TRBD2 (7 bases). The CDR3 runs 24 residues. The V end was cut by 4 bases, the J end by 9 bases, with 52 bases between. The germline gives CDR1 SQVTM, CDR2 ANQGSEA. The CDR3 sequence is CSVVVSPLDPLEAGASGKQSGQYF. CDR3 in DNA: TGCAGCGTTGTGGTCTCCCCTTTGGACCCCTTAGAGGCAGGGGCGAGCGGGAAGCAATCAGGGCAGTACTTC.

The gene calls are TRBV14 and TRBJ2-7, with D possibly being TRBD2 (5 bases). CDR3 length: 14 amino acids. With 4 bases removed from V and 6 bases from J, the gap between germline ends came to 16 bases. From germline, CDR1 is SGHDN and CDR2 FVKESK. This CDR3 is CASSPLLGGGEQYF. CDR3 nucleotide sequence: TGTGCCAGCAGCCCCCTTCTTGGAGGAGGCGAGCAGTACTTC.